This T cell receptor (beta chain) was identified during a study of blood T cell repertoires in COVID-19 (dated by TCRdb to the early 2020s). Study-wide context: The collaborator samples originated in the United States, Italy and Spain and spanned the acute and convalescent phases of COVID-19. The dataset comprised deeply sampled blood TCRbeta repertoires from subjects exposed to, actively infected with, or recovered from COVID-19. The samples were drawn from the first 160 participants of the ongoing ImmuneRACE study and from 950 to 1,500 subjects provided by 6 global collaborators. The repertoires were made available in a free public database intended to serve as a resource for research on the immune response to SARS-CoV-2. The material from the prospective study consisted of cDNA or gDNA derived from T cells, B-cell-depleted T cells, or PBMCs. Sample metadata almost always included a de-identified subject ID, COVID-19 status, age in years and sex. HLA class I and class II types, where available, came from metadata supplied by the sample provider rather than from assay-based typing.

Participants in the prospective study were enrolled through a virtual design, were aged roughly 18 to 90 years, and lived in fewer than 30 United States geographic areas. In the prospective study, cohorts were assigned on the basis of participant-reported clinical history obtained from a screening survey and a study questionnaire. ImmuneRACE Cohort 3 recovered participants were defined by two consecutive negative NP/OP PCR tests, healthcare professional clearance, or symptom resolution. Mobile phlebotomists in the prospective study collected whole blood, serum and a nasopharyngeal or oropharyngeal swab from every participant. Participants in the prospective study had the option to provide additional blood draws and questionnaires over a roughly 2-month period. Prospective study blood samples were shipped either frozen or at room temperature before DNA extraction. TCRbeta CDR3 regions were amplified from genomic DNA using the immunoSEQ Assay, a bias-controlled multiplex PCR. Regarding the original processing steps: The number of nucleated cells in each sample was estimated by amplification of reference gene primers within the assay. To quantify the absolute abundance of each unique TCRbeta CDR3 rearrangement, sequence reads were collapsed and filtered. For each sample, productive Simpson clonality was calculated as the square root of Simpson's diversity index across productive rearrangements. TCRdb provides this immuneACCESS table in a form limited to in-frame rearrangements. Some clones are lacking; in checked studies, under half of them reflect an unresolved V gene, and why the rest are absent is not known. The V and J calls and clone size are taken from that table; D and trimming were inferred from the DNA. The sample data list hundreds of thousands of clones, and roughly 90% of these were observed just once. About 9.8% of the sample is taken by the ten largest.

The trim is 2 bases for V and 12 bases for J, with a gap of 11 bases between the germline ends. The cysteine opens and the phenylalanine closes a CDR3 of 12 amino acids. The only DNA kept is the CDR3, 36 bases in frame from the first base. This clone was recorded only once. Its specific antigen is unknown. No quality values exist for individual bases; no much larger clone is one base distant. What the work shows at the level of the full study, not this receptor alone: How much clinical and demographic metadata was included differed by source and by participant, and the metadata was provided uncurated.

The sequence was collected from a woman aged 18-29 years who had recovered from COVID-19. The sequenced material came from PBMCs or T cells enriched from blood (not recorded which). The rearrangement joined TRBV12-3 or TRBV12-4 to TRBJ2-4; the D segment could be TRBD1, given 6 matching bases. The CDR3 region reads CASSLRAGAQYF. The DNA reads as follows: TGTGCCAGCAGTTTAAGGGCAGGGGCTCAGTACTTC.